These T cell receptor beta chains were read from a single sample in a study of blood T cells in healthy people across ages. Using its own MiXCR run on the 5' RACE reads, TCRdb lists one record per CDR3 protein. The data hold nearly 1 million distinct CDR3 sequences, with approximately 50% observed a single time. Source material: blood. These receptors originate from a woman in her sixties in good health. Each CDR3 is given with its conserved first and last residue. The D gene is left open where the match is weak. A clone size is listed for some rows: how often the clone was seen (once, few, many), or a class if it is expanded.

V	D	J	size	CDR3	DNA
TRBV2	TRBD2	TRBJ2-7	few	CASRGGTSGILGEQYF	TGTGCCAGCAGGGGAGGGACTAGCGGGATTCTTGGCGAGCAGTACTTC
TRBV28	TRBD1	TRBJ1-2	.	CASSLADRVSGYTF	TGTGCCAGCAGTTTAGCCGACAGGGTTAGCGGCTACACCTTC
TRBV3-1	.	TRBJ2-4	once	CASSPTRVEGGGIQYF	TGTGCCAGCAGCCCGACCCGCGTGGAGGGCGGCGGCATTCAGTACTTC
TRBV3-1	TRBD2	TRBJ2-7	.	CASMRSGGRAKDEQYF	TGTGCCAGCATGAGGAGTGGCGGGAGGGCCAAGGACGAGCAGTACTTC
TRBV29-1	.	TRBJ1-5	few	CSVKQTINQPQHF	TGCAGCGTTAAACAGACTATTAATCAGCCCCAGCATTTT
TRBV29-1	TRBD1	TRBJ2-1	.	CSVEGSNRGRYNEQFF	TGCAGCGTTGAAGGGTCCAACAGGGGTAGATACAATGAGCAGTTCTTC
TRBV29-1	.	TRBJ2-1	.	CSVERRSYNEQFF	TGCAGCGTTGAAAGGCGGTCCTACAATGAGCAGTTCTTC
TRBV7-3	.	TRBJ2-5	.	CASSLTGSRQETQYF	TGTGCCAGCAGCTTAACAGGGTCCCGACAAGAGACCCAGTACTTC
TRBV25-1	.	TRBJ2-3	.	CAGTASTDTQYF	TGTGCCGGAACTGCTAGCACAGATACGCAGTATTTT
TRBV2	.	TRBJ1-5	few	CASRWEGNQPQHF	TGTGCCAGCAGGTGGGAGGGCAATCAGCCCCAGCATTTT
TRBV11-2	.	TRBJ2-5	.	CASSDGSGETQYF	TGTGCCAGCAGCGACGGGAGTGGAGAGACCCAGTACTTC
TRBV29-1	.	TRBJ2-3	few	CSVDEEGLDTQYF	TGCAGCGTTGATGAAGAGGGGTTGGATACGCAGTATTTT
TRBV2	.	TRBJ1-5	.	CASTMGGHSNQPQHF	TGTGCCAGCACCATGGGTGGACATAGCAATCAGCCCCAGCATTTT
TRBV7-2	TRBD1	TRBJ2-5	few	CASRDRVGQETQYF	TGTGCCAGCAGGGACAGGGTGGGCCAAGAGACCCAGTACTTC
TRBV5-1	.	TRBJ2-1	.	CASGLTDLAEQFF	TGCGCCAGCGGACTGACAGACCTCGCTGAGCAGTTCTTC
TRBV12-3/TRBV12-4	.	TRBJ2-1	few	CASSLRGWLTSYNEQFF	TGTGCCAGCAGCCTTAGGGGTTGGCTCACCTCCTACAATGAGCAGTTCTTC
TRBV4-2	.	TRBJ1-5	.	CVSSQDNGQPQHF	TGTGTCAGCAGCCAAGATAACGGTCAGCCCCAGCATTTT
TRBV9	TRBD1	TRBJ1-4	.	CASSSSPGQGNEKLFF	TGTGCCAGCAGCTCATCTCCGGGACAGGGTAATGAAAAACTGTTTTTT
TRBV20-1	TRBD2	TRBJ2-7	.	CSASSGRGLAEQYF	TGCAGTGCTAGTAGCGGGAGAGGACTTGCTGAGCAGTACTTC
TRBV4-3	.	TRBJ2-1	.	CASSQDRGTPSPSSYNEQFF	TGCGCCAGCAGCCAAGACAGGGGTACCCCCTCCCCAAGCTCCTACAATGAGCAGTTCTTC
TRBV4-2	.	TRBJ1-2	few	CASSQASRPSGYTF	TGTGCCAGCAGCCAAGCTTCCCGGCCCAGTGGCTACACCTTC
TRBV7-2	.	TRBJ2-7	many	CASSGHEQYF	TGTGCCAGCAGTGGACACGAGCAGTACTTC
TRBV5-1	.	TRBJ2-3	.	CASRAGWVDTQYF	TGCGCCAGCAGGGCGGGATGGGTAGATACGCAGTATTTT
TRBV24-1	.	TRBJ2-1	.	CATSDFFDEQFF	TGTGCCACCAGTGATTTCTTCGATGAGCAGTTCTTC
TRBV7-2	.	TRBJ2-5	.	CVSSLSTIAQETRYF	TGTGTCAGCAGCTTATCCACCATAGCCCAAGAGACCCGGTACTTC
TRBV20-1	.	TRBJ2-6	.	CSATGFGANVLTF	TGCAGTGCAACAGGGTTTGGGGCCAACGTCCTGACTTTC
TRBV18	TRBD2	TRBJ2-1	.	CASSHPGLAGVDEQFF	TGTGCCAGCTCACACCCGGGACTAGCGGGAGTCGATGAGCAGTTCTTC